This T cell receptor beta chain appears in the sequencing data of a study of T cells in Graves' hyperthyroidism and ophthalmopathy (dated by TCRdb to about 2019). About the investigation overall: Peripheral blood samples were taken at the time of initial diagnosis, prior to any treatment. The paper reports TCR Vbeta CDR3 sequencing of approximately 140 peripheral blood samples: under 45 ophthalmopathy, under 80 hyperthyroidism and approximately 17 progressor patients. Thyroid tissue and blood T-cell repertoires from over 5 Graves' hyperthyroidism patients were also compared in the study. After blood sampling, hyperthyroidism patients were treated with methimazole at a starting dose of 30 mg daily, and ophthalmopathy patients were treated with high-dose intravenous methylprednisolone. The 95 to 100 discovery patients were divided at random into training and test sets in a 7:3 ratio. An independent validation cohort of under 20 hyperthyroidism patients and about 16 patients who later progressed to ophthalmopathy tested prospective prediction of ophthalmopathy. To identify TCR V-J signatures that set the groups apart, the researchers used a discovery cohort of 90 to 100 patients, made up of 40 to 45 with Graves' ophthalmopathy and about 60 with stable Graves' hyperthyroidism. Study-level results and caveats: Most expanded thyroid clonotypes (frequency above 0.001) were also detected in blood, suggesting blood repertoires may reflect thyroid immune responses. No statistical method was used to set the sample size in advance, and investigators knew the group allocation. Ophthalmopathy was separated from stable hyperthyroidism by a 13 V-J signature model, with just over 85% sensitivity and just over 81% specificity obtained in cross-validation and 80%/75% obtained in testing. During validation, the model predicted progression to ophthalmopathy a median of around 7 months ahead of onset, with approximately 71% sensitivity and about 75% specificity.

The TCR beta CDR3 regions were amplified from RNA transcripts. For the first round of RT-PCR on the TCR CDR3, the HTBI primer set was used together with the Qiagen OneStep RT-PCR kit. Libraries were constructed in a second round of multiplex PCR, after which size selection and purification were carried out. Libraries were sequenced paired-end with 100 bp reads on an Illumina HiSeq2000. Regarding the original processing steps: Raw data were processed with SOAPnuke, discarding reads with adapters, uncalled bases, mean Phred below 15, or no exact constant-primer or identifier match. High-quality paired reads were merged with COPE v1.2.5, and unique nucleotide sequences were defined as clonotypes. MiTCR v1.1 was used to align the clonotypes against IMGT TRBV, TRBD and TRBJ reference segments. The analysis included only V-J combinations with a frequency above 0.0001, which together covered around 99% of the repertoires. A TCS score was defined as the ratio of F50 (clonal expansion) to E x V (chaos), with BLOSUM62-based TCRdist applied between CDR3 peptides within each V-J. Welch's t-statistics and random forest reduced 500 to 650 V-J features to 13, which were used in a naive Bayes classifier (R e1071). TCRdb handled the public reads itself, with Q25 trimming in fastp and clone calling in MiXCR, and kept productive beta chains. Each CDR3 protein gets just one entry, which takes the most common genes and DNA from the rows behind it. Here the V and J calls rest on TCRdb's processing, not on the authors' analysis. Recorded for this sample are 500,000 or so distinct CDR3 sequences; 17% of them occurred a single time. Of the sample, roughly a sixth is held by the ten largest clones.

Ten or more counts support this clonotype. What this receptor recognizes is not known. Per-nucleotide qualities are absent, and no much larger clonotype sits a single base away. The CDR3 contains 16 residues, cysteine and phenylalanine counted. This entry keeps only the CDR3 DNA: 48 bases, framed from base 1. CDR1 and CDR2 are drawn from the germline V gene: SGHTA, FQGNSA. V and J lose 2 bases and 4 bases, and a span of 15 bases separates them. Moderately to severely active disease, a Clinical Activity Score of at least 3, a NOSPECS grade of at least 4, and a duration under 3 months were present in ophthalmopathy patients. Patients with uncontrolled infections, other autoimmune diseases, pregnancy or lactation were excluded. Clinical symptoms, serum thyroxine and TRAb, thyroid ultrasound, and orbital computed tomography formed the basis for the diagnoses. PBMCs were separated from roughly 10 ml of fresh peripheral blood using Ficoll-Paque density gradient centrifugation. Total RNA was extracted with Trizol reagent, and quality was checked on an Agilent 2100 Bioanalyzer.

This clonotype was sampled from a woman aged 18 to 35 with Graves' ophthalmopathy. This chain joins TRBV7-2 to TRBJ2-1; perhaps TRBD2 is the D gene, with 6 bases matching. Specimen: blood. The nucleotides are TGTGCCAGCAGCTTACTCCTAGCGTGGGAGTACAATGAGCAGTTCTTC. It specifies CASSLLLAWEYNEQFF. Beyond the CDR3, the reference TRBV7-2 and TRBJ2-1 genes provide the residues; the full variable domain reads: GAGVSQSPSNKVTEKGKDVELRCDPISGHTALYWYRQSLGQGLEFLIYFQGNSAPDKSGLPSDRFSAERTGGSVSTLTIQRTQQEDSAVYLCASSLLLAWEYNEQFFGPGTRLTVL.